This T cell receptor (beta chain) was identified in a study of post-analysis software for immune sequencing data. Unique molecular identifiers were present in the TCR beta cDNA libraries. TCRdb fed the PCR reads into MiXCR, producing one record per CDR3 protein. The sample lists roughly 620,000 distinct CDR3 sequences; 44% were seen once. The germline V gene encodes CDR1 MRHNA and CDR2 SNTAGT. Deletions cut 0 bases from V and 0 bases from J, with 3 bases between. The CDR3 consists of 15 residues. In its sample, this clonotype was seen many times. What it binds is not known. The study's findings and limits: Higher frequency in patients than in controls was seen for roughly five TRBV segments, with TRBV5-6, TRBV5-1 and TRBV20-1 among them.

Sequencing input: blood. The clonotype comes from a girl aged 10-17 years with multiple sclerosis. The chain links TRBV6-4 to TRBJ2-6; the D is unclear. In nucleotides, the CDR3 is TGTGCCAGCAGTGACTCCGGCTCTGGGGCCAACGTCCTGACTTTC. Protein: CASSDSGSGANVLTF.